A selection of T cell receptor beta chains follows, all from one sample in a study of early T cells in non-severe SARS-CoV-2 infection. TCRdb re-derived calls from the 5' RACE reads in MiXCR, one entry per CDR3 protein. The table records more than 35,000 distinct CDR3 sequences, around 5% of them present only once. The sequencing input was whole blood. These receptors came from an adult who was a healthcare worker with PCR-confirmed SARS-CoV-2 infection or an uninfected control (not recorded which). Both conserved end residues are part of each CDR3. The D gene is left open where the match is weak. The listing skips clone size in some rows; elsewhere it reads once, few, many or a size class.

DNA: TGTGCCAGCAGCAGCCCGACAGGGGGCTCTCTTGAAAAACTGTTTTTT
CDR3: CASSSPTGGSLEKLFF
size: many
V: TRBV6-6
J: TRBJ1-4
D: TRBD1

DNA: TGCAGTGCTTCTAGCGGGGGAGTTTACGAGCAGTACTTC
CDR3: CSASSGGVYEQYF
size: many
V: TRBV20-1
J: TRBJ2-7
D: TRBD2

DNA: TGTGCCAGCAGCTTAGACTACAATGAGCAGTTCTTC
CDR3: CASSLDYNEQFF
size: many
V: TRBV7-9
J: TRBJ2-1
D: NA

DNA: TGCAGTGCTAGGATACAGGGGCCGGGTTCACCCCTCCACTTT
CDR3: CSARIQGPGSPLHF
size: NA
V: TRBV20-1
J: TRBJ1-6
D: TRBD1

DNA: TGCGCCAGCGGTGAGGGGGTCTCCTACGAGCAGTACTTC
CDR3: CASGEGVSYEQYF
size: many
V: TRBV5-1
J: TRBJ2-7
D: NA

DNA: TGTGCCAGCACATTAACGACAACGGGAGGGCCGTGGGAGACCCAGTACTTC
CDR3: CASTLTTTGGPWETQYF
size: many
V: TRBV6-6
J: TRBJ2-5
D: TRBD2

DNA: TGTGCCAGCAGCCCTGGCAGCATTTATGAAAAACTGTTTTTT
CDR3: CASSPGSIYEKLFF
size: NA
V: TRBV7-2
J: TRBJ1-4
D: NA

DNA: TGTGCCAGCAGCCTGGCAGGGTCTCTCTACAATGAGCAGTTCTTC
CDR3: CASSLAGSLYNEQFF
size: few
V: TRBV11-2
J: TRBJ2-1
D: NA

DNA: TGTGCCACCAGCAGAGAGGCAGGGGGCAACCGAAAGGAGCAGTACTTC
CDR3: CATSREAGGNRKEQYF
size: NA
V: TRBV15
J: TRBJ2-7
D: TRBD1

DNA: TGTGCCAGCAGCCCGGTGGGGGGCCCGAGCTCCTACGAGCAGTACTTC
CDR3: CASSPVGGPSSYEQYF
size: NA
V: TRBV5-4
J: TRBJ2-7
D: NA

DNA: TGTGCCAGCAGTTACTCGGGACTAGCGGGGGATGATGAGCAGTTCTTC
CDR3: CASSYSGLAGDDEQFF
size: many
V: TRBV6-5
J: TRBJ2-1
D: TRBD2

DNA: TGCAGTGCTAACGGGCTCGGAAACACCATATATTTT
CDR3: CSANGLGNTIYF
size: many
V: TRBV20-1
J: TRBJ1-3
D: NA

DNA: TGTGCCAGCAGTCGGACAGGAAGAGGCACTGAAGCTTTCTTT
CDR3: CASSRTGRGTEAFF
size: many
V: TRBV2
J: TRBJ1-1
D: TRBD1

DNA: TGTGCCAGCAGCTTAAATGGAGATACGCAGTATTTT
CDR3: CASSLNGDTQYF
size: NA
V: TRBV7-2
J: TRBJ2-3
D: NA

DNA: TGTGCCACCCACGGGGGGTCTGCAGATACGCAGTATTTT
CDR3: CATHGGSADTQYF
size: few
V: TRBV19
J: TRBJ2-3
D: TRBD2

DNA: TGTGCCAGCAGCGTAGCTCTTCAGGGAGGCTACACCTTC
CDR3: CASSVALQGGYTF
size: many
V: TRBV9
J: TRBJ1-2
D: NA

DNA: TGTGCCAGCAGCTCCGGAACACAAGAGACCCAGTACTTC
CDR3: CASSSGTQETQYF
size: many
V: TRBV7-6
J: TRBJ2-5
D: NA

DNA: TGTGCCAGCGCCCTGGGGGGGTCTAGCAATCAGCCCCAGCATTTT
CDR3: CASALGGSSNQPQHF
size: many
V: TRBV19
J: TRBJ1-5
D: NA

DNA: TGTGCCAGCGTACAACTAGCGGTGGATGAGCAGTTCTTC
CDR3: CASVQLAVDEQFF
size: many
V: TRBV7-9
J: TRBJ2-1
D: TRBD2

DNA: TGCAAGTGCGGGAGCTCCTACAATGAGCAGTTCTTC
CDR3: CKCGSSYNEQFF
size: many
V: TRBV20-1
J: TRBJ2-1
D: TRBD2

DNA: TGTGCCAGCAGTCCGACTAGCGGGAGTTTTTTGGTTTACGAGCAGTACTTC
CDR3: CASSPTSGSFLVYEQYF
size: NA
V: TRBV6-1
J: TRBJ2-7
D: TRBD2

DNA: TGTGCCAGCAGTGTAGGACAGGGCACTGGAGAGACCCAGTACTTC
CDR3: CASSVGQGTGETQYF
size: many
V: TRBV6-1
J: TRBJ2-5
D: TRBD1

DNA: TGCGCCAGCAGGCGAGATTGCCCTTGCAGGATGGCGAACACTGAAGCTTTCTTT
CDR3: CASRRDCPCRMANTEAFF
size: few
V: TRBV10-1
J: TRBJ1-1
D: NA

DNA: TGCGCCAGCAGCTTGGAGGCAGGGGGAGGAAAACTGTTTTTT
CDR3: CASSLEAGGGKLFF
size: many
V: TRBV5-1
J: TRBJ1-4
D: TRBD1

DNA: TGTGCCAGCAGGAACCCGGGACAGGGGCTCACAGATACGCAGTATTTT
CDR3: CASRNPGQGLTDTQYF
size: few
V: TRBV6-2/TRBV6-3
J: TRBJ2-3
D: TRBD1

DNA: TGCAGTGCTAGATCAGGAATGAACACTGAAGCTTTCTTT
CDR3: CSARSGMNTEAFF
size: NA
V: TRBV20-1
J: TRBJ1-1
D: NA

DNA: TGTGCCAGCACCCCACTAAGGACAGAGAACACTGAAGCTTTCTTT
CDR3: CASTPLRTENTEAFF
size: many
V: TRBV6-2/TRBV6-3
J: TRBJ1-1
D: NA

DNA: TGCAGTGCTCCAGGCGGGGGGCCAGGAGAGACCCAGTACTTC
CDR3: CSAPGGGPGETQYF
size: many
V: TRBV20-1
J: TRBJ2-5
D: TRBD2

DNA: TGTGCCAGCAGGGGACAGAACACTGAAGCTTTCTTT
CDR3: CASRGQNTEAFF
size: NA
V: TRBV7-9
J: TRBJ1-1
D: NA

DNA: TGTGCCAGCAGCTTAGATTGGACAGGGGATCTTGAGGGCTACACCTTC
CDR3: CASSLDWTGDLEGYTF
size: many
V: TRBV11-2
J: TRBJ1-2
D: TRBD1

DNA: TGTGCCATCAAGGGACAGGGGGACTATGGCTACACCTTC
CDR3: CAIKGQGDYGYTF
size: many
V: TRBV10-3
J: TRBJ1-2
D: TRBD1

DNA: TGTGCCAGCAGCGCCGGGACAGGAAGAAACATTCAGTACTTC
CDR3: CASSAGTGRNIQYF
size: many
V: TRBV27
J: TRBJ2-4
D: TRBD1

DNA: TGTGCCAGCAGCCTCCAGGGTGGATCAGGAGAGACCCAGTACTTC
CDR3: CASSLQGGSGETQYF
size: many
V: TRBV7-9
J: TRBJ2-5
D: NA

DNA: TGTGCCAGCAGCTCAGAAGGAAACACCATATATTTT
CDR3: CASSSEGNTIYF
size: many
V: TRBV7-9
J: TRBJ1-3
D: NA

DNA: TGTGCCAGCAGTTTATCGGGGGGTTACTACGAGCAGTACTTC
CDR3: CASSLSGGYYEQYF
size: many
V: TRBV27
J: TRBJ2-7
D: NA

DNA: TGTGCCAGCAGCCAACTCTCGGGGGACACTGAAGCTTTCTTT
CDR3: CASSQLSGDTEAFF
size: NA
V: TRBV3-1
J: TRBJ1-1
D: NA

DNA: TGTGCCAGCAGCTTATTTAAGGGGGCTGGAGTGACCCAGTACTTC
CDR3: CASSLFKGAGVTQYF
size: few
V: TRBV7-9
J: TRBJ2-5
D: TRBD1

DNA: TGTGCCATCAGTGGGAGCCCCACCGGGACAGCCTTAAGAAACACTGAAGCTTTCTTT
CDR3: CAISGSPTGTALRNTEAFF
size: many
V: TRBV10-3
J: TRBJ1-1
D: TRBD1

DNA: TGTGCCAGCAGTTACTCCGCAGGGGCTGGGGCCAACGTCCTGACTTTC
CDR3: CASSYSAGAGANVLTF
size: many
V: TRBV6-6
J: TRBJ2-6
D: NA

DNA: TGCAGCGCAGAGTGGGGACAGGGGGGTACGCAGTATTTT
CDR3: CSAEWGQGGTQYF
size: many
V: TRBV29-1
J: TRBJ2-3
D: TRBD1

DNA: TGTGCCAGCAGCTTAACGGTTCGAGGCGCCGGGGAGCTGTTTTTT
CDR3: CASSLTVRGAGELFF
size: many
V: TRBV7-2
J: TRBJ2-2
D: NA

DNA: TGTGCCAGCAGGGGGACTAGCGGGAATGTAGGTGAGCAGTTCTTC
CDR3: CASRGTSGNVGEQFF
size: many
V: TRBV6-4
J: TRBJ2-1
D: TRBD2

DNA: TGTGCCTGGAGTGCAACAGGCGGGGGCACTGAAGCTTTCTTT
CDR3: CAWSATGGGTEAFF
size: many
V: TRBV30
J: TRBJ1-1
D: NA

DNA: TGTGCCAGCAGCATTCAGGGAGATCAGCCCCAGCATTTT
CDR3: CASSIQGDQPQHF
size: many
V: TRBV7-2
J: TRBJ1-5
D: NA

DNA: TGCAGTGCTAGAGACGCTAGCGGGAGTTTCGACGAGCAGTACTTC
CDR3: CSARDASGSFDEQYF
size: many
V: TRBV20-1
J: TRBJ2-7
D: TRBD2

DNA: TGTGCTAGTGGTTTGGCCCGCTACGAGCAGTACTTC
CDR3: CASGLARYEQYF
size: many
V: TRBV12-5
J: TRBJ2-7
D: NA

DNA: TGCGCCAGCAGCTTGGGAAAGATGAGCTCCTATAATTCACCCCTCCACTTT
CDR3: CASSLGKMSSYNSPLHF
size: NA
V: TRBV5-1
J: TRBJ1-6
D: NA

DNA: TGTGCCAGCAGCTTCATGGACAGGGGGAATGAAAAACTGTTTTTT
CDR3: CASSFMDRGNEKLFF
size: NA
V: TRBV11-2
J: TRBJ1-4
D: TRBD1

DNA: TGTGCCAGCAGCTTCGGGGGCAGCGACAGAGTCTACAATGAGCAGTTCTTC
CDR3: CASSFGGSDRVYNEQFF
size: many
V: TRBV7-9
J: TRBJ2-1
D: NA

DNA: TGTGCCAGCAGCTTGCTTTACCCGAACACTGAAGCTTTCTTT
CDR3: CASSLLYPNTEAFF
size: once
V: TRBV11-2
J: TRBJ1-1
D: NA

DNA: TGCGCCAGCGGGACAGGGACCCAAGAGACCCAGTACTTC
CDR3: CASGTGTQETQYF
size: many
V: TRBV5-1
J: TRBJ2-5
D: TRBD1